The sequence of this T cell receptor (beta chain) was determined in a study of shared clonotypes between healthy human individuals. Study-level points and caveats: Sharing across a few donors was seen in about 5% of naive CD4 clonotypes.

As regards this clone: Its antigen is currently unknown.

When replicate PCRs were run on sorted subsets, they used approximately 210 ng DNA, tens of thousands of T cell genomes. The table came from immunoSEQ multiplex PCR; TCRdb's copy has only in-frame clones and leaves some out. The repertoire holds roughly 2.1 million clones, with about 93% as singletons. The CDR3 has 14 residues. Looked up from germline, CDR1 is SGHDT and CDR2 is YYEEEE. Trimming took 3 bases from V and 6 from J; bases not matched to a gene: 6. As defined, naive CD8 cells were CD45RO-negative and positively selected for CCR7, with terminally differentiated effector memory CD45RA+ cells excluded.

Sequenced material: naive CD8+ T cells from PBMCs. J is TRBJ1-2 and V is TRBV5-6, with TRBD1 identical over 9 bases. The receptor was derived from a man between 18 and 29 years old in good health. Some clones in this sample may be carry-over from other donors' samples. CDR3 nucleotide sequence: TGTGCCAGCAGCTGGGACAGGGAGGGGGATGGCTACACCTTC. This sequence encodes CASSWDREGDGYTF.